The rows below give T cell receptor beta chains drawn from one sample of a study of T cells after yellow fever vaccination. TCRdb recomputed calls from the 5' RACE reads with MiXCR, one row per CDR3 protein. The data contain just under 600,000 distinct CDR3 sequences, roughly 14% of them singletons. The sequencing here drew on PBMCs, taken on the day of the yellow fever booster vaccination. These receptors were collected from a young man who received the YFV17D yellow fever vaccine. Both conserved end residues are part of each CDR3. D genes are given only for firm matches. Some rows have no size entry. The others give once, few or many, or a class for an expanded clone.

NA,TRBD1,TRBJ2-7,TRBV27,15,CASSNPPGTGAEQYF,TGTGCCAGCAGCAACCCGCCGGGGACAGGGGCCGAGCAGTACTTC
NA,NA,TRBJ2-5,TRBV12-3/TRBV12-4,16,CASSLVQGHSLKTQYF,TGTGCCAGCAGTTTAGTCCAGGGCCATTCTTTGAAGACCCAGTACTTC
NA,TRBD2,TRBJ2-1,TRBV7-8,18,CASSSGLADPSSYNEQFF,TGTGCCAGCAGCTCGGGACTAGCGGACCCGAGCTCCTACAATGAGCAGTTCTTC
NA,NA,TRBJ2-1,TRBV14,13,CASSQVSYAEQIF,TGTGCCAGCAGCCAAGTCTCGTATGCTGAGCAGATCTTC
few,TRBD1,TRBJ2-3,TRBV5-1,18,CASSAGRTGEFMSDTQYF,TGCGCCAGCAGCGCAGGACGAACAGGGGAGTTCATGTCAGATACGCAGTATTTT
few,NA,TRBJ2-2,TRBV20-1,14,CSAISQKVPGELFF,TGCAGTGCTATTTCACAGAAAGTGCCCGGGGAGCTGTTTTTT
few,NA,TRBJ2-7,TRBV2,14,CASSVEVRTYEQYF,TGTGCCAGCAGTGTGGAGGTTCGCACCTACGAGCAGTACTTC
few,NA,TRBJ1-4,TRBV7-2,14,CASSLLGDGEKLFF,TGTGCCAGCAGCCTGCTCGGGGATGGTGAAAAACTGTTTTTT
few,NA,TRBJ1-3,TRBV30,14,CAWSWGASGNTIYF,TGTGCCTGGAGTTGGGGGGCCTCTGGAAACACCATATATTTT
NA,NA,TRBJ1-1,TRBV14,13,CASGRTRMSEAFF,TGTGCCAGCGGACGGACGAGAATGTCGGAAGCTTTCTTT
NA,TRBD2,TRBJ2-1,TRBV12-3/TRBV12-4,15,CASAPHGSGRNEQFF,TGTGCCAGCGCACCTCACGGTAGCGGGAGGAATGAGCAGTTCTTC
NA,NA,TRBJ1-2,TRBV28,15,CASSFLVFANYGYTF,TGTGCCAGCAGTTTCCTGGTGTTTGCCAACTATGGCTACACCTTC
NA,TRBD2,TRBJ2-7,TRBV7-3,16,CASSFPGGAGAYEQYF,TGTGCCAGCAGCTTCCCGGGGGGAGCGGGGGCCTACGAGCAGTACTTC
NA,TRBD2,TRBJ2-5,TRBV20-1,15,CSAGKGLANQETQYF,TGCAGTGCTGGGAAGGGACTAGCGAACCAAGAGACCCAGTACTTC
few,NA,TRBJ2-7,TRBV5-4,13,CASSLVGDGEQYF,TGTGCCAGCAGCTTGGTGGGGGACGGCGAGCAGTACTTC
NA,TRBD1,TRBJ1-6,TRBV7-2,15,CASSSGQGARVPLHF,TGTGCCAGCAGCTCCGGACAGGGGGCGCGTGTACCCCTCCACTTT
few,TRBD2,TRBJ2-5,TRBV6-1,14,CASRAAGGLETQYF,TGTGCCAGCAGAGCAGCGGGAGGATTGGAGACCCAGTACTTC
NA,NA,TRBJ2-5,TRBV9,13,CASSVVLSGTQYF,TGTGCCAGCAGCGTAGTGTTAAGTGGGACCCAGTACTTC